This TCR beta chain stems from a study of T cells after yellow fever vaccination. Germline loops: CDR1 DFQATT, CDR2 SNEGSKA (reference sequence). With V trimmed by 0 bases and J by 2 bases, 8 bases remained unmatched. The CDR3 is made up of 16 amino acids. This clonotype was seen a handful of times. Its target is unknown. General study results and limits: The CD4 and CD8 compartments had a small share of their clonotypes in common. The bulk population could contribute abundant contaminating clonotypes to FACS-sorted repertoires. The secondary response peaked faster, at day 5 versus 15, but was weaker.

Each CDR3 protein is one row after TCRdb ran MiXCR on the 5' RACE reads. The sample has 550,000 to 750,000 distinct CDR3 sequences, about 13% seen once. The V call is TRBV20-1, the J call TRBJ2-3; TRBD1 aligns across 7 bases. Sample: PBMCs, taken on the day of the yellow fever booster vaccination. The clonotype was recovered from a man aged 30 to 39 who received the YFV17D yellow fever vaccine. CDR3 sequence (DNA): TGCAGTGCTAGAGAAAGACAGGGTATAATCACAGATACGCAGTATTTT. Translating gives CSARERQGIITDTQYF.